The present T cell receptor (beta chain) was sequenced within a study of response to subunit inactivated influenza vaccine. The sample holds a few counts of this clonotype. Its antigen remains unknown. TCRdb independently ran MiXCR on the RT-PCR reads; one entry per CDR3 protein. The data contain some 540,000 distinct CDR3 sequences, approximately 20% of them seen just once; the ten biggest clones take up about 3%. Trimming cost V 2 bases and J 4 bases, with 12 bases left between them. The CDR3 is 15 amino acids. Germline V lookup: CDR1 SGHTA, CDR2 FQGNSA. The study, taken as a whole, reports: Each seasonal influenza vaccination recruits few new T cells, the authors suggested.

These records were also assigned to another study, of T cells expressing NK-cell markers. That publication notes: TCR beta cDNA was generated via 5'RACE template switching incorporating UMIs. Eight donors were sequenced, seven testing HCMV-seropositive and one testing seronegative.

V is TRBV7-2 and J is TRBJ2-1, with D uncertain. The sample consisted of CD4+ T cells sorted from PBMCs, taken 11 to 12 days after vaccination. The TCR comes from a man aged 45-65 years who received an inactivated influenza vaccine. The DNA of the CDR3 is TGTGCCAGCAGCTTAAGAGGTCTAGGGTACAATGAGCAGTTCTTC. Protein product: CASSLRGLGYNEQFF.